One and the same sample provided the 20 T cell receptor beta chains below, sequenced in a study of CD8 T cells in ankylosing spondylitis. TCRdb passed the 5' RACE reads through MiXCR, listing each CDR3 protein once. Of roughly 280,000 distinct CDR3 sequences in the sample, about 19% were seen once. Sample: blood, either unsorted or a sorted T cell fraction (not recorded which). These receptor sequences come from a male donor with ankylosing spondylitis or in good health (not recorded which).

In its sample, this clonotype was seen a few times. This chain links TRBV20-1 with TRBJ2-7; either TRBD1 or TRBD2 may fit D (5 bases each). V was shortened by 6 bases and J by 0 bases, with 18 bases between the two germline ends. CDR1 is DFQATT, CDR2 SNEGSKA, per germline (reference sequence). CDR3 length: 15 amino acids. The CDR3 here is CSAGNEGLRSYEQYV. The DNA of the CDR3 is TGCAGTGCGGGAAACGAGGGGCTGCGCTCCTACGAGCAGTACGTC.

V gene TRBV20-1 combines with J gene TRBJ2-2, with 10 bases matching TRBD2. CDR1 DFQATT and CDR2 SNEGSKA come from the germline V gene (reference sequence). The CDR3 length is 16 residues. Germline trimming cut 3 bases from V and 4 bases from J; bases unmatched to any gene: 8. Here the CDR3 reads CSASRAGGPSTGELFF. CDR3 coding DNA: TGCAGTGCTAGCCGAGCGGGAGGGCCGAGCACCGGGGAGCTGTTTTTT.

The chain's CDR3 is CSARRPGSLEQYV. The CDR3 DNA reads as TGCAGTGCTAGACGGCCAGGGTCCCTCGAGCAGTACGTC. V and J are TRBV20-1 and TRBJ2-7; D may be TRBD1 (5 bases). The V gene lost 2 bases and the J gene lost 6 bases, with 14 bases spanning the gap. The germline CDR1 and CDR2 sequences are DFQATT and SNEGSKA (reference sequence). The CDR3 totals 13 residues.

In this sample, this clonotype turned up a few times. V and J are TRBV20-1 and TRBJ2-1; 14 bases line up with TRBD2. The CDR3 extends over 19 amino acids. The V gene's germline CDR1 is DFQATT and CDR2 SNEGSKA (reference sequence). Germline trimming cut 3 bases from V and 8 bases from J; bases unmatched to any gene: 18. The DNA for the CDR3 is TGCAGTGCTAGCAGACCGGGACTAGCGGGGGTATTGAGCCTGGATGAGCAGTTCTTC. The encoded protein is CSASRPGLAGVLSLDEQFF.

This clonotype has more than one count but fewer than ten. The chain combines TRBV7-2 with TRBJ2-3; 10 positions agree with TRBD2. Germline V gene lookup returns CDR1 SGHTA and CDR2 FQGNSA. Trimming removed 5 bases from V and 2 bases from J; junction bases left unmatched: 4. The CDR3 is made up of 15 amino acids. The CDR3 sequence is CASSQAGGITDTQYF. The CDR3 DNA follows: TGTGCCAGCAGCCAAGCGGGGGGGATCACAGATACGCAGTATTTT.

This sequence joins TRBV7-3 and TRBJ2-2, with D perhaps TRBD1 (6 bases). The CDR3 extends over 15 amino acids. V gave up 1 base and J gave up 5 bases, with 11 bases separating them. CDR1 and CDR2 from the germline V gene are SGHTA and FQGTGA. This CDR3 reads CASSLMGQGTGELFF. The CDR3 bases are TGTGCCAGCAGCTTAATGGGTCAGGGGACCGGGGAGCTGTTTTTT.

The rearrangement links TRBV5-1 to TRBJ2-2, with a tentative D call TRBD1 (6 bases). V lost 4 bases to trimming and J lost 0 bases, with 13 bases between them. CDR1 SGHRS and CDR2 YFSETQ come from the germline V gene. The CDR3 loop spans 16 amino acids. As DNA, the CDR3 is TGCGCCAGCAGCCCTGGCGGACAGCCGAACACCGGGGAGCTGTTTTTT. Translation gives CASSPGGQPNTGELFF.

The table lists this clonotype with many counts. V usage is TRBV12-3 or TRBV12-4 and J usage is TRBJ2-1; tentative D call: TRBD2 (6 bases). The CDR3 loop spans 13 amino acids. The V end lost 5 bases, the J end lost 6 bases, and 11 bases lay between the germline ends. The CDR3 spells CASSPWGVNEQFF. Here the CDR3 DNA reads TGTGCCAGCAGTCCGTGGGGGGTCAATGAGCAGTTCTTC.

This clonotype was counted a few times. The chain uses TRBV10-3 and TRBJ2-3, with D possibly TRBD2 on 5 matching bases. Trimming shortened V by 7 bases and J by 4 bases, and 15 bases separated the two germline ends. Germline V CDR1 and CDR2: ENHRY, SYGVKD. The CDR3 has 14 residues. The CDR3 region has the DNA TGTGCCATCACCGAGGGCAGGTCGTCAGATACGCAGTATTTT. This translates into CAITEGRSSDTQYF.

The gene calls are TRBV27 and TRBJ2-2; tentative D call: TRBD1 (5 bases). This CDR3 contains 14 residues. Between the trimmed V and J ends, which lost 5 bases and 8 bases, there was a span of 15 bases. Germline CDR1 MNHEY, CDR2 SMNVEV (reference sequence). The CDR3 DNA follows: TGTGCCAGCAGTGCAGGGATCAAAACGGGGGAGCTGTTTTTT. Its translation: CASSAGIKTGELFF.

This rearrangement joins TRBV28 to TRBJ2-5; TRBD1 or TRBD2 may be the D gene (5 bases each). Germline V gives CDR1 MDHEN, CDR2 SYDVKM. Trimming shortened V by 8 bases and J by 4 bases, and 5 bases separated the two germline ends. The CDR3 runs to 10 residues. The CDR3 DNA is TGTGCCAGCGGGGGAGAGACCCAGTACTTC. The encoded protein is CASGGETQYF. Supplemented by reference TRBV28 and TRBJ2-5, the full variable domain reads DVKVTQSSRYLVKRTGEKVFLECVQDMDHENMFWYRQDPGLGLRLIYFSYDVKMKEKGDIPEGYSVSREKKERFSLILESASTNQTSMYLCASGGETQYFGPGTRLLVL.

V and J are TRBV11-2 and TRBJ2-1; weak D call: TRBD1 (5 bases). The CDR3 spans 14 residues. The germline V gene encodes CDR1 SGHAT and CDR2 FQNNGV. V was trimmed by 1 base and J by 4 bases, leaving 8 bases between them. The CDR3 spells CASSLVGLYNEQFF. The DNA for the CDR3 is TGTGCCAGCAGCTTAGTGGGGCTTTACAATGAGCAGTTCTTC.

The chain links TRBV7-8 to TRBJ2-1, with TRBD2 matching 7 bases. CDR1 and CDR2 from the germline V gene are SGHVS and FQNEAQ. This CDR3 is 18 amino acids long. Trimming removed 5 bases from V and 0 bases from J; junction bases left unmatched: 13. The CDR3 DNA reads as TGTGCCAGCAGCCCGGGAGCTAGCGGCCCCTCCTCCTACAATGAGCAGTTCTTC. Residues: CASSPGASGPSSYNEQFF.

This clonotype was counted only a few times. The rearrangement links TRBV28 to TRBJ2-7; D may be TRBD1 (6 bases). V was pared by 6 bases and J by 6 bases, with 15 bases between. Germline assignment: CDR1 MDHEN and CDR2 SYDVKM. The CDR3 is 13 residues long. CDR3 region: CASSRAGVGEQYV. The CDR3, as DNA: TGTGCCAGCAGCCGGGCAGGGGTAGGCGAGCAGTACGTC.

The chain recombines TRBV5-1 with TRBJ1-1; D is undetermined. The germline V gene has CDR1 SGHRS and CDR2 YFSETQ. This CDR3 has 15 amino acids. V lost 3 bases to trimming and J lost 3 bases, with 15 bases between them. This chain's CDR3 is CASSSNTGRDTEAFF. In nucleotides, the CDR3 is TGCGCCAGCAGCTCGAATACGGGTAGGGACACTGAAGCTTTCTTT.

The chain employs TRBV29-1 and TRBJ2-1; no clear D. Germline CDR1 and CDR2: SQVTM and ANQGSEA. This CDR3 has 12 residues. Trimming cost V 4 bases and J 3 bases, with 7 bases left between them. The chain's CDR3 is CSVGDLYNEQFF. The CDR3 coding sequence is TGCAGCGTTGGAGATCTCTACAATGAGCAGTTCTTC.

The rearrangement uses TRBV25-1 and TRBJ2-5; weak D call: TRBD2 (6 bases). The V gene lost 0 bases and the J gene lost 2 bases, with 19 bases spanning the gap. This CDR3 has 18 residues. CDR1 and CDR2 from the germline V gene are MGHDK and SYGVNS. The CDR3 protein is CASSEYLKGLPSQETQYF. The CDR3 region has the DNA TGTGCCAGCAGTGAATATCTAAAGGGACTTCCCTCTCAAGAGACCCAGTACTTC.

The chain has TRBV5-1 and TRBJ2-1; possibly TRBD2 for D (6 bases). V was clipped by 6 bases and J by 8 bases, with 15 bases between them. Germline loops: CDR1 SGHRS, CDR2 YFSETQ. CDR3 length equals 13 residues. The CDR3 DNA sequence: TGCGCCAGCACGGGACTTGGGTGGGATGAGCAGTTCTTC. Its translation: CASTGLGWDEQFF.

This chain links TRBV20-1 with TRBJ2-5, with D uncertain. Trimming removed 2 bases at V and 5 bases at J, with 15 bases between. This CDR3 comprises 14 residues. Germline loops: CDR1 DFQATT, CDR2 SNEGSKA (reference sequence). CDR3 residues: CSARSLERLETQYF. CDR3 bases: TGCAGTGCTAGATCGTTAGAAAGGTTGGAGACCCAGTACTTC.

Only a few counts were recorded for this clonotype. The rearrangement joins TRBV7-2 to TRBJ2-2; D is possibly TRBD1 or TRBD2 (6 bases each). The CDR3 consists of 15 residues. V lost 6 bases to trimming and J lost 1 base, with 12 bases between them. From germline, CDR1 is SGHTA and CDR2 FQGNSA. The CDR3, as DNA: TGTGCCAGCAGACAGGGACTCTTGAACACCGGGGAGCTGTTTTTT. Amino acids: CASRQGLLNTGELFF.